The 12 T cell receptor beta chains below were found in one sample sequenced in a study of blood T cell repertoires in COVID-19. Some clones are missing from TCRdb's copy, which holds only in-frame ones; the method was immunoSEQ multiplex PCR. The repertoire holds 20,000 or so clones, 82% seen once, with 5.5% to 6.5% in the top ten. The sample comprised peripheral blood. These receptors were collected from a human donor in a cohort sampled during active COVID-19.

This chain joins TRBV6-1 and TRBJ2-3, with TRBD2 identical over 8 bases. The CDR3 loop spans 14 amino acids. Germline-derived CDR1 and CDR2 are MNHNS and SASEGT. The trim removed 2 bases at V and 7 bases at J, leaving 5 bases unmatched. CDR3 in DNA: TGTGCCAGCAGTGAACCCCGGGGGGGGAATACGCAGTATTTT. Its translation is CASSEPRGGNTQYF.

This chain joins TRBV5-3 and TRBJ2-7, with D perhaps TRBD1 (5 bases). TRBV5-3 is labeled an ORF, and its function is uncertain. The V end lost 3 bases, the J end lost 2 bases, and 18 bases lay between the germline ends. The CDR3 covers 16 residues. CDR3 region: CARSSQVYREPYEQYF. DNA for the CDR3: TGTGCCAGAAGCTCACAGGTTTACCGCGAGCCCTACGAGCAGTACTTC.

The chain couples TRBV5-1 to TRBJ2-5, with D possibly matching TRBD1 (5 bases). The V gene lost 0 bases and the J gene lost 5 bases, with 17 bases spanning the gap. The V gene's germline CDR1 is SGHRS and CDR2 YFSETQ. The CDR3 length is 16 residues. DNA for the CDR3: TGCGCCAGCAGCTTGGCGGCAGCGACAGTGCGGGAGACCCAGTACTTC. Its protein is CASSLAAATVRETQYF.

This clone was found a few times. The chain couples TRBV5-4 to TRBJ2-7; 7 bases align to TRBD2. Losses at the gene ends were 4 bases for V and 5 bases for J; bases not matched to a gene: 12. CDR1 SGHNT and CDR2 YYREEE come from the germline V gene (reference sequence). The CDR3 is 15 residues long. CDR3 nucleotides: TGTGCCAGCAGCCGTATTAACCCTACTAGCGACGAGCAGTACTTC. This gives the protein CASSRINPTSDEQYF.

This rearrangement joins TRBV28 to TRBJ2-7; D is possibly TRBD2 (5 bases). CDR3 length equals 13 residues. Germline CDR1 reads MDHEN; CDR2 reads SYDVKM. The ends were cut back, 6 bases at V and 7 bases at J, with 16 bases in the middle. CDR3 nucleotides: TGTGCCAGCAGAAACGTCGGACTCCTTGAGCAGTACTTC. It specifies CASRNVGLLEQYF.

The CDR3 loop reads CASSEAANSYNEQFF. Here the CDR3 DNA reads TGTGCCAGCAGTGAAGCGGCCAATTCCTACAATGAGCAGTTCTTC. J is TRBJ2-1 and V is TRBV6-1; no clear D gene. V gave up 0 bases and J gave up 1 base, with 7 bases separating them. Germline V gene sequence: CDR1 MNHNS, CDR2 SASEGT. This CDR3 is 15 amino acids long.

This rearrangement joins TRBV27 to TRBJ2-3; 12 bases match TRBD2. Unmatched junction bases numbered 16, after V lost 6 bases and J lost 0 bases. Germline CDR1 is MNHEY and CDR2 is SMNVEV (reference sequence). The CDR3 is made up of 20 amino acids. The CDR3 coding sequence is TGTGCCAGCAGCTTCAAAAGTAGACTAGCGGGAGAGTGGAGCACAGATACGCAGTATTTT. It yields the protein CASSFKSRLAGEWSTDTQYF.

Note on this clone: This sample also contains other DNA sequences that code for the same CDR3. V usage is TRBV6-5 and J usage is TRBJ2-1; 8 bases fit TRBD2. Trimming removed 6 bases from V and 4 bases from J; junction bases left unmatched: 8. CDR3 length equals 15 residues. The germline CDR1 and CDR2 sequences are MNHEY and SVGAGI. The CDR3: CASRAGTRPYNEQFF. Here the CDR3 DNA reads TGTGCCAGCAGGGCCGGGACTAGACCTTACAATGAGCAGTTCTTC.

The rearrangement joins TRBV27 to TRBJ1-6, with D perhaps matching TRBD1 (5 bases). The length of the CDR3 is 13 residues. Germline CDR1 is MNHEY and CDR2 is SMNVEV (reference sequence). The V end lost 7 bases, the J end lost 1 base, and 5 bases lay between the germline ends. This CDR3 reads CASTGSYNSPLHF. The CDR3 nucleotides read TGTGCCAGCACAGGGTCCTATAATTCACCCCTCCACTTT.

The chain carries TRBV5-4 and TRBJ2-2; the match to TRBD1 covers 7 bases. The CDR3 consists of 14 residues. V trimming: 4 bases; J trimming: 3 bases; junction bases outside the gene matches: 3. CDR1 SGHNT and CDR2 YYREEE come from the germline V gene (reference sequence). The DNA for the CDR3 is TGTGCCAGCAGCATAAGGGGGCACACCGGGGAGCTGTTTTTT. Its protein is CASSIRGHTGELFF.

J is TRBJ2-7 and V is TRBV5-1; 10 bases line up with TRBD1. The CDR3 has 16 amino acids. The V gene's germline CDR1 is SGHRS and CDR2 YFSETQ. The junction had 9 bases not matched to a gene; V was cut back by 2 bases and J by 4 bases. CDR3 region: CASSLTGTGANYEQYF. The CDR3 nucleotides are TGCGCCAGCAGCTTAACCGGGACAGGGGCGAATTACGAGCAGTACTTC. Drawing the rest from reference TRBV5-1 and TRBJ2-7, the complete variable domain is KAGVTQTPRYLIKTRGQQVTLSCSPISGHRSVSWYQQTPGQGLQFLFEYFSETQRNKGNFPGRFSGRQFSNSRSEMNVSTLELGDSALYLCASSLTGTGANYEQYFGPGTRLTVT.

The genes are TRBV6-5 and TRBJ2-7; the D gene is possibly TRBD1 (8 bases). CDR3 length equals 15 residues. Trimming removed 8 bases at V and 3 bases at J, with 20 bases between. Germline loops: CDR1 MNHEY, CDR2 SVGAGI. CDR3: CASWGNRGGVYEQYF. As DNA, the CDR3 is TGTGCCAGCTGGGGCAACAGGGGGGGAGTCTACGAGCAGTACTTC.